This TCR beta chain was documented in a study of blood T cell repertoires in COVID-19. Sequenced by immunoSEQ multiplex PCR; TCRdb stores in-frame clones only, minus some. In the table there are about 240,000 clones, around 83% of which are singletons. V lost 0 bases to trimming and J lost 5 bases; unmatched junction nucleotides: 5. The CDR3 spans 15 residues. The chain employs TRBV23-1 and TRBJ2-7; 9 nucleotides match TRBD1. TRBV23-1 is treated as an ORF (open reading frame) with a function not yet certain. The specimen was peripheral blood. The sequence was collected from a woman of 80 years or more with acute or convalescent COVID-19. The CDR3 region has the DNA TGCGCCAGCAGTCAATCTGGACAGGGGTTGGACGAGCAGTACTTC. Its protein is CASSQSGQGLDEQYF.